This T cell receptor (beta chain) was identified during a study of cytomegalovirus exposure and HLA in healthy donors. Background on the study: It was reported in a later analysis that the same platform had been used for the 90 to 150 validation repertoires as for the roughly 700 first-cohort repertoires. Broader study findings: A subsequent analysis found that TCR clusters from the first cohort also tended to co-occur in the 90 to 150 validation repertoires, with 90% to 95% of cluster scores above 0. The study labeled more than 150 TCR beta chains cytomegalovirus-associated.

The CDR3 covers 16 residues. From germline, CDR1 is LNHNV and CDR2 YYDKDF (reference sequence). With 1 base clipped from V and 2 bases from J, the junction kept 5 bases outside the gene matches. TCRdb's copy holds only in-frame clones and misses some; the assay was immunoSEQ multiplex PCR. The sample has tens of thousands of clones, 85% to 90% seen once; the top ten hold 3% to 4%. This clone was detected once. The target antigen is unknown. The gene calls are TRBV15 and TRBJ1-5, with 7 bases matching TRBD1. This sequence originates from a woman between 18 and 29 years old in good health and CMV-seropositive. Sequencing was done on a sample of PBMCs. The CDR3 coding sequence is TGTGCCACCAGCAGAGCGGGACAGAATGGCAATCAGCCCCAGCATTTT. This encodes CATSRAGQNGNQPQHF. Complete variable domain (other parts from reference TRBV15 and TRBJ1-5): DAMVIQNPRYQVTQFGKPVTLSCSQTLNHNVMYWYQQKSSQAPKLLFHYYDKDFNNEADTPDNFQSRRPNTSFCFLDIRSPGLGDTAMYLCATSRAGQNGNQPQHFGDGTRLSIL.